The 9 T cell receptor beta chains below all came from one sample that was sequenced in a study of T cells in Graves' hyperthyroidism and ophthalmopathy (dated by TCRdb to about 2019). Receptor amplification or capture employed multiplex PCR. Data came from an Illumina HiSeq 2000. TCR beta CDR3 regions were amplified from RNA transcripts. For the first round of RT-PCR on the TCR CDR3, the HTBI primer set was used together with the Qiagen OneStep RT-PCR kit. TCRdb reprocessed the public reads (quality trimming at Q25 with fastp, clone calling with MiXCR) and kept in-frame beta chains. Each record represents a unique CDR3 protein, reported with the most common genes and DNA among its rows. The table for this sample lists about 37,000 distinct CDR3 sequences; 52% of them were counted only once. The top ten hold 15% to 20% of the sample. Sample: blood. The receptors come from a man aged 35 to 55 with Graves' ophthalmopathy.

In its sample, this clonotype was seen many times. J is TRBJ1-2 and V is TRBV12-3 or TRBV12-4; D is ambiguous. V was pared by 2 bases and J by 2 bases, with 6 bases between. This CDR3 has 13 residues. The CDR3 loop reads CASSLQANYGYTF. The DNA of the CDR3 is TGTGCCAGCAGTTTACAGGCGAACTATGGCTACACCTTC.

This clonotype was seen at least ten times. The chain has TRBV3-1 and TRBJ2-3; D may be TRBD1 (6 bases). CDR3 length: 16 residues. Trimming took 1 base from V and 1 from J, leaving 12 bases between them. Germline values: CDR1 LGHDT, CDR2 YNNKEL (reference sequence). CDR3 DNA sequence: TGTGCCAGCAGCCAAGTAGGGGGAGAGGGCACAGATACGCAGTATTTT. This gives the protein CASSQVGGEGTDTQYF.

This clonotype was counted at least ten times. This rearrangement joins TRBV2 to TRBJ1-1, with no clear D. V shed 8 bases and J shed 8 bases, with 12 bases lying between them. Germline V gene data show CDR1 as SNHLY and CDR2 as FYNNEI. This CDR3 is built from 11 residues. Here the CDR3 DNA reads TGTGCCAGCGGCGAGGGAGCAGAAGCTTTCTTT. This gives the protein CASGEGAEAFF.

V usage is TRBV5-1 and J usage is TRBJ2-2, with D possibly being TRBD2 (7 bases). The germline V and J ends were trimmed by 4 bases and 10 bases, with 14 bases remaining between them. The CDR3 is made up of 13 amino acids. Germline V lookup: CDR1 SGHRS, CDR2 YFSETQ. In nucleotides, the CDR3 is TGCGCCAGCAGCGGGGGCGGGGGCGCGGAGCTGTTTTTT. Translation gives CASSGGGGAELFF. Variable domain in full (rest from reference TRBV5-1 and TRBJ2-2): KAGVTQTPRYLIKTRGQQVTLSCSPISGHRSVSWYQQTPGQGLQFLFEYFSETQRNKGNFPGRFSGRQFSNSRSEMNVSTLELGDSALYLCASSGGGGAELFFGEGSRLTVL.

This clonotype was observed many times. The chain joins TRBV28 to TRBJ2-1; tentatively, D is TRBD2 (5 bases). Germline V CDR1 and CDR2: MDHEN, SYDVKM. V lost 8 bases and J lost 0, with 20 bases in between. The length of the CDR3 is 17 residues. For the CDR3, the DNA is TGTGCCAGCGCCCTAGAACCTATGAGCGGCTCCTACAATGAGCAGTTCTTC. The encoded protein is CASALEPMSGSYNEQFF.

This clonotype is categorized as medium-sized. The CDR3 DNA follows: TGCAGTGCTAGAGGAACCGGGCCCTACGAGCAGTACTTC. Its translation: CSARGTGPYEQYF. V usage is TRBV20-1 and J usage is TRBJ2-7, with no clear D. The V and J ends lost 1 base and 2 bases respectively, with 9 bases between them. Germline CDR1 is DFQATT and CDR2 is SNEGSKA (reference sequence). The CDR3 runs 13 residues.

The genes are TRBV20-1 and TRBJ1-5; D gene ambiguous. The V and J ends lost 2 bases and 13 bases respectively, with 12 bases between them. CDR3 size: 11 residues. Per the germline V gene, CDR1 is DFQATT and CDR2 is SNEGSKA (reference sequence). The CDR3 is CSARWGFRQHF. The CDR3 bases are TGCAGTGCTAGATGGGGATTTAGGCAGCATTTT.

V usage is TRBV2 and J usage is TRBJ1-2; 7 bases map to TRBD1. The CDR3 has 13 amino acids. The germline V gene has CDR1 SNHLY and CDR2 FYNNEI. The J segment lost 5 bases and the V segment lost 6 bases, leaving 6 bases of the junction unmatched. The CDR3 loop is CASRPGTAYGYTF. Written as DNA, the CDR3 is TGTGCCAGCAGACCGGGGACAGCGTATGGCTACACCTTC.

To note about this clonotype: The junction shows a germline mismatch at one end, possibly a read error. The chain combines TRBV19 with TRBJ2-2, with D possibly matching TRBD1 (6 bases). CDR1 is LNHDA and CDR2 is SQIVND in the germline V gene (reference sequence). The CDR3 extends over 14 amino acids. The CDR3 region has the DNA TGTGCCAGTAGTATGGTCCGGGACACCGGGGAGCTATTTTTT. Amino acid sequence: CASSMVRDTGELFF.